The 11 T cell receptor beta chains below come from one sample, sequenced in a study of Tregs in tolerant kidney transplant recipients. Clones were read by immunoSEQ multiplex PCR, and TCRdb kept only the in-frame ones, dropping some. Here the sample spans some 66,000 clones, about nine tenths being singletons. Sequenced material: CD8+ T cells from blood, taken before the transplant. These receptors all stem from a human donor who received a combined kidney and bone marrow transplant.

This chain joins TRBV19 and TRBJ2-1; D is undetermined. Between the trimmed V and J ends, which lost 0 bases and 4 bases, there was a span of 10 bases. CDR1 LNHDA and CDR2 SQIVND come from the germline V gene (reference sequence). This CDR3 region has 15 residues. The CDR3 DNA reads TGTGCCAGTAGTATAGATGGCCTCCTGTACAATGAGCAGTTCTTC. Protein product: CASSIDGLLYNEQFF. The entire variable domain, with the rest obtained from reference TRBV19 and TRBJ2-1, is as follows: DGGITQSPKYLFRKEGQNVTLSCEQNLNHDAMYWYRQDPGQGLRLIYYSQIVNDFQKGDIAEGYSVSREKKESFPLTVTSAQKNPTAFYLCASSIDGLLYNEQFFGPGTRLTVL.

This clone was picked up one time. The chain employs TRBV4-1 and TRBJ2-1; 11 nucleotides line up with TRBD2. Germline CDR1 reads MGHRA; CDR2 reads YSYEKL. V lost 2 bases to trimming and J lost 8 bases; unmatched junction nucleotides: 11. The CDR3 contains 17 residues. The DNA for the CDR3 is TGCGCCAGCAGCCAATTGACTAGCGGGAAGGGGCGGGATGAGCAGTTCTTC. Its protein is CASSQLTSGKGRDEQFF.

The rearrangement joins TRBV19 to TRBJ2-7; TRBD1 might be the D (6 bases). Trimming cost V 4 bases and J 6 bases, with 16 bases left between them. CDR3 size: 14 residues. CDR1 and CDR2 from the germline V gene are LNHDA and SQIVND (reference sequence). This CDR3 is CASSTRTDSGEQYF. In DNA form, the CDR3 reads TGTGCCAGTAGTACTAGGACGGACAGCGGCGAGCAGTACTTC.

The chain has TRBV9 and TRBJ2-1, with TRBD2 matching 8 bases. CDR1 and CDR2 (germline): SGDLS, YYNGEE. With 4 bases clipped from V and 6 bases from J, the junction kept 6 bases outside the gene matches. The CDR3 loop spans 14 amino acids. The CDR3, as DNA: TGTGCCAGCAGCACCTGGACTAGCTCCAATGAGCAGTTCTTC. This encodes CASSTWTSSNEQFF.

This clone is a singleton in its sample. This chain connects TRBV14 to TRBJ2-7; 8 positions match TRBD1. The CDR3 extends over 15 amino acids. V was pared by 4 bases and J by 2 bases, with 7 bases of the junction left unmatched. Germline V lookup: CDR1 SGHDN, CDR2 FVKESK. The CDR3 nucleotides read TGTGCCAGCAGCCCGACAGGGGCGCTAACCTACGAGCAGTACTTC. Protein: CASSPTGALTYEQYF.

The chain has TRBV7-8 and TRBJ2-5; D may be TRBD1 (8 bases). The CDR3 spans 20 residues. Germline CDR1 SGHVS, CDR2 FQNEAQ. V lost 5 bases to trimming and J lost 2 bases, with 30 bases between them. CDR3: CASSLDRVASGQEGQETQYF. The DNA for the CDR3 is TGTGCCAGCAGCCTGGACAGGGTGGCTAGCGGCCAGGAGGGGCAAGAGACCCAGTACTTC.

The chain links TRBV7-9 to TRBJ1-1, with a possible D match to TRBD1 (6 bases). Germline CDR1 and CDR2: SEHNR and FQNEAQ (reference sequence). This CDR3 spans 12 amino acids. Between the trimmed V and J ends, which lost 3 bases and 7 bases, there was a span of 9 bases. This CDR3 is CASSLGAGEAFF. CDR3 bases: TGTGCCAGCAGCTTGGGGGCGGGTGAAGCTTTCTTT.

The chain employs TRBV6-1 and TRBJ2-7; maybe TRBD2 (6 bases). CDR1 MNHNS and CDR2 SASEGT come from the germline V gene. The CDR3 runs 16 residues. V gave up 2 bases and J gave up 4 bases, with 18 bases separating them. CDR3 DNA: TGTGCCAGCAGTGAATCGGTGGGTGGGGGGAAATACGAGCAGTACTTC. As protein: CASSESVGGGKYEQYF.

The genes are TRBV9 and TRBJ1-2; tentative D call: TRBD1 (5 bases). Germline lookup yields CDR1 SGDLS and CDR2 YYNGEE. V lost 0 bases to trimming and J lost 7 bases, with 10 bases between them. This CDR3 is built from 13 residues. CDR3: CASSVDGGGGYTF. CDR3 coding DNA: TGTGCCAGCAGCGTAGATGGGGGAGGTGGCTACACCTTC.

This clone was observed once. The chain is built from TRBV30 and TRBJ2-7; D might be TRBD2 (5 bases). CDR3 length: 10 residues. Trimming stripped 5 bases from V and 5 bases from J, with 7 bases between. Germline V gene data show CDR1 as GTSNPN and CDR2 as SVGIG (reference sequence). CDR3 loop: CAWGLHEQYF. The CDR3, as DNA: TGTGCCTGGGGACTCCACGAGCAGTACTTC.

A few counts support this clone. V and J are TRBV6-6 and TRBJ1-3; D ambiguous. The CDR3 is made up of 16 amino acids. V was pared by 2 bases and J by 0 bases, with 11 bases between. Germline CDR1 is MNHNY and CDR2 is SVGAGI (reference sequence). The CDR3 region has the DNA TGTGCCAGCAGTTACCATCCCACAGCCTCTGGAAACACCATATATTTT. It is translated as CASSYHPTASGNTIYF.